The clone carrying this T cell receptor (beta chain) came up a few times. Data came from immunoSEQ multiplex PCR; TCRdb stores just in-frame clones and leaves some out. The profile shows about 1 million clones, 65% to 80% of them singletons. The sample is drawn from a study of shared clonotypes between healthy human individuals. The CDR3 runs 18 residues. Germline V gene sequence: CDR1 KGHSY, CDR2 FQNENV. Deletions cut 0 bases from V and 0 bases from J, with 15 bases between. In the CD4+ fraction, cells were divided into CD45RA+ naive and CD45RA-negative memory subsets. Sequencing was done on a sample of memory CD4+ T cells sorted from blood. Subset described: CD45RA-negative fraction. This clonotype originated in a man aged 18 to 30 in good health. The J gene is TRBJ1-3, the V gene TRBV16; D unresolved. The CDR3 spells CASSQSQMGLNSGNTIYF. CDR3 nucleotide sequence: TGTGCCAGCAGCCAATCCCAGATGGGCTTAAACTCTGGAAACACCATATATTTT. Full variable domain (remainder filled in from reference TRBV16 and TRBJ1-3): GEEVAQTPKHLVRGEGQKAKLYCAPIKGHSYVFWYQQVLKNEFKFLISFQNENVFDETGMPKERFSAKCLPNSPCSLEIQATKLEDSAVYFCASSQSQMGLNSGNTIYFGEGSWLTVV.